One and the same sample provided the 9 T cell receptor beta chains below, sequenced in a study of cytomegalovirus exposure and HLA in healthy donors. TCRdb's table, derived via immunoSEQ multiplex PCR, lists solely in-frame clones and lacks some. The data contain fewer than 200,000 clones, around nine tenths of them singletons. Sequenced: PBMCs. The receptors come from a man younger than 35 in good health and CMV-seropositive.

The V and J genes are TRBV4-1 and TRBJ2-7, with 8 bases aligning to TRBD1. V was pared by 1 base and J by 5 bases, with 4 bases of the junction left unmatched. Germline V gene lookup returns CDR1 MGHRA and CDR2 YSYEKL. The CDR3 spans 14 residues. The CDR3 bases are TGCGCCAGCAGCCAAGGGCAGGGGGCTCACGAGCAGTACTTC. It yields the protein CASSQGQGAHEQYF.

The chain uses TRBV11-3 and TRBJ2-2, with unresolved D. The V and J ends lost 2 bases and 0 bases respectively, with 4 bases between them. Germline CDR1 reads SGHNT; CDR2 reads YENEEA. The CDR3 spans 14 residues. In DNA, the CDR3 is TGTGCCAGCAGCTTAACAACGAACACCGGGGAGCTGTTTTTT. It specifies CASSLTTNTGELFF.

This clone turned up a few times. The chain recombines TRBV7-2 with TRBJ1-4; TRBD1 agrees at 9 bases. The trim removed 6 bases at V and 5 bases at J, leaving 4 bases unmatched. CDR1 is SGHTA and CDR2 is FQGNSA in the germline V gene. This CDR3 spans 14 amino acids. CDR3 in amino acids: CASSYDRGNEKLFF. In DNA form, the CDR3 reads TGTGCCAGCAGTTACGACAGGGGGAATGAAAAACTGTTTTTT.

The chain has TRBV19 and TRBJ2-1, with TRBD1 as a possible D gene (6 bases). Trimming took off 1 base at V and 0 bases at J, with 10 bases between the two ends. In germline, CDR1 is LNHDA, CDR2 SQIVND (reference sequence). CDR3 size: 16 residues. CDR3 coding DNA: TGTGCCAGTAGTATAGTCGGACAGAGCTCCTACAATGAGCAGTTCTTC. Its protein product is CASSIVGQSSYNEQFF.

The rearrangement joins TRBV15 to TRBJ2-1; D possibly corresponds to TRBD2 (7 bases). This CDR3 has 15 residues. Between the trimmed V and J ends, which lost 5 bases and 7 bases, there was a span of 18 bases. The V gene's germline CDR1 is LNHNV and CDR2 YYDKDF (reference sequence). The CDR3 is CATSFEGGSSNEQFF. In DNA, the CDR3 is TGTGCCACCAGCTTCGAGGGGGGGTCATCGAATGAGCAGTTCTTC.

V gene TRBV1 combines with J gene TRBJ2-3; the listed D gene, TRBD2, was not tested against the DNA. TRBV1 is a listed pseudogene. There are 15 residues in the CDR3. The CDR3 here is CTSSYPAGATDTQYF. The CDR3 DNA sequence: TGCACCAGCAGCTATCCAGCGGGAGCAACAGATACGCAGTATTTT.

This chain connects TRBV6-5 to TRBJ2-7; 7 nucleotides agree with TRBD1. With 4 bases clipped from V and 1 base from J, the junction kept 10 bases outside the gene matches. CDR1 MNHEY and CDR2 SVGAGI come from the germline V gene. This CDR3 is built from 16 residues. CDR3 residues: CASSLPPGQISYEQYF. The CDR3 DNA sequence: TGTGCCAGCAGTTTACCCCCGGGACAGATTTCCTACGAGCAGTACTTC.

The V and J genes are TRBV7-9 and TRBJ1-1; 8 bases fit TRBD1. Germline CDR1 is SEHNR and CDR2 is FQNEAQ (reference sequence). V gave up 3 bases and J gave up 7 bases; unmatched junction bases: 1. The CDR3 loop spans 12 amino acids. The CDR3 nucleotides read TGTGCCAGCAGCTTTGGACAGGGTGAAGCTTTCTTT. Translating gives CASSFGQGEAFF.

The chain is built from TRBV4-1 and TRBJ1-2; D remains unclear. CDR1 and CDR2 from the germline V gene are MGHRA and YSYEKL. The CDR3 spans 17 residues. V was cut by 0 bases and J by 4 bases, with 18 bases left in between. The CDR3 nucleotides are TGCGCCAGCAGCCAAGAAGGAGGACTCAGGACTGGCTATGGCTACACCTTC. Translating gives CASSQEGGLRTGYGYTF.